A single sample is the source of the 5 T cell receptor beta chains below, sequenced in a study of T cells after yellow fever vaccination. TCRdb reanalysed the 5' RACE reads using MiXCR and keeps one entry per CDR3 protein. The sample includes tens of thousands of distinct CDR3 sequences, 3.5% to 5% of them seen just once. This material consisted of CD8+ T cells sorted from PBMCs, taken 5 days after the yellow fever booster vaccination. The receptors were gathered from a young man who received the YFV17D yellow fever vaccine.

This clonotype was detected ten times or more. The gene calls are TRBV4-3 and TRBJ1-1; D unresolved. The germline CDR1 and CDR2 sequences are LGHNA and YSLEER. The V and J ends lost 0 bases and 8 bases respectively, with 10 bases between them. The CDR3 totals 13 residues. CDR3 residues: CASSQDLAEEAFF. CDR3 in DNA: TGCGCCAGCAGCCAAGATTTGGCAGAGGAAGCTTTCTTT.

This clonotype was counted at least ten times. The chain carries TRBV6-2 or TRBV6-3 and TRBJ2-1, with 8 bases identical to TRBD2. The V gene end was trimmed by 4 bases and the J gene end by 8 bases; junction bases not matched to a gene: 7. The CDR3 runs 14 residues. Germline assignment: CDR1 MNHEY and CDR2 SVGEGT. Here the CDR3 DNA reads TGTGCCAGCAGTTGGGGGCGGGAGGTCGATGAGCAGTTCTTC. Residues: CASSWGREVDEQFF.

This clonotype was seen many times. V usage is TRBV20-1 and J usage is TRBJ2-7; D perhaps matches TRBD2 (6 bases). The germline gives CDR1 DFQATT, CDR2 SNEGSKA (reference sequence). The CDR3 has 15 amino acids. Trimming took off 3 bases at V and 0 bases at J, with 15 bases between the two ends. The CDR3 here is CSASSSETSSYEQYF. The CDR3 nucleotides read TGCAGTGCTAGTTCCAGCGAGACTAGCTCCTACGAGCAGTACTTC.

This clonotype came up many times. CDR3 sequence reads: CAVPDSRGYTF. CDR3 bases: TGTGCCGTGCCAGACAGTCGGGGCTACACCTTC. This chain connects TRBV15 to TRBJ1-2; a weak D match, TRBD1 (5 bases). Per the germline V gene, CDR1 is LNHNV and CDR2 is YYDKDF (reference sequence). The ends were cut back, 11 bases at V and 8 bases at J, with 15 bases in the middle. The CDR3 contains 11 residues.

Many counts were recorded for this clonotype. The V call is TRBV7-9, the J call TRBJ2-1; the D is unclear. The CDR3 loop spans 13 amino acids. Germline loops: CDR1 SEHNR, CDR2 FQNEAQ (reference sequence). V was trimmed by 4 bases and J by 5 bases, leaving 9 bases between them. The CDR3 spells CASSWTENNEQFF. The CDR3 region has the DNA TGTGCCAGCAGCTGGACGGAGAACAATGAGCAGTTCTTC.